This TCR beta chain was sequenced in a study of Ad26.COV2.S vaccination and SARS-CoV-2 variants. The CDR3 extends over 15 amino acids. Germline V lookup: CDR1 SGHRS, CDR2 YFSETQ. After removal of 2 bases from V and 4 bases from J, the junction contained 7 bases not matched to a gene. Sequencing used immunoSEQ multiplex PCR; TCRdb keeps in-frame clones, though not all of them. Found here are 360,000 or so clones, 87% of them singletons; the top ten hold about 3.5%. This clone was counted between two and nine times. Described treatment: 19 received Ad26.COV2.S at low or high dose, single or two shots; about 5 received placebo; per-sample allocation not given. All samples were drawn on day 63, counting from the first vaccine or placebo injection.

J is TRBJ1-2 and V is TRBV5-1, with TRBD1 identical over 8 bases. The receptor was derived from a person aged 18-65 years who received the Ad26.COV2.S COVID-19 vaccine or a placebo. Sequences were derived from peripheral blood, sampled in a trial of Ad26.COV2.S vaccine versus placebo. CDR3 nucleotide sequence: TGCGCCAGCAGCTTCTTTGGACAGGGCAGCTATGGCTACACCTTC. It yields the protein CASSFFGQGSYGYTF.